This paragraph reports one T cell receptor (beta chain). TCRdb's copy holds only in-frame clones and misses some; the assay was immunoSEQ multiplex PCR. In the table there are 100,000 to 150,000 clones, around nine tenths of which are singletons. The sample originates from a study of control samples from healthy donors and cancer patients. CDR1 and CDR2 (germline): MDHEN, SYDVKM. V lost 8 bases and J 4 bases, leaving 16 bases between the germline ends. The CDR3 has 14 residues. The source of this sequence is a man aged 18 to 35 in good health. This chain connects TRBV28 to TRBJ2-3; maybe TRBD1 (6 bases). Source material: blood. The chain's CDR3 is CASALDPGADTQYF. For the CDR3, the DNA is TGTGCCAGCGCACTGGACCCAGGGGCAGATACGCAGTATTTT.